What follows are 5 T cell receptor beta chains derived from one specimen sequenced in a study of blood T cell repertoires in COVID-19. The table came from immunoSEQ multiplex PCR; TCRdb's copy has only in-frame clones and leaves some out. The table records about 180,000 clones, 70% to 90% of them present only once. Sequenced: peripheral blood. Receptors were obtained from a man in his fifties or sixties with COVID-19, enrolled during active disease.

The V gene is TRBV14, the J gene TRBJ2-5; 7 bases align to TRBD2. Germline V gene lookup returns CDR1 SGHDN and CDR2 FVKESK. The ends lost 4 bases at V and 5 bases at J; junction bases unmatched: 10. The CDR3 length is 15 residues. The CDR3 sequence: CASSPTRGVMETQYF. In nucleotides, the CDR3 is TGTGCCAGCAGCCCTACTCGGGGGGTGATGGAGACCCAGTACTTC.

The chain is built from TRBV12-3 or TRBV12-4 and TRBJ1-1; D ambiguous. V was clipped by 3 bases and J by 4 bases, with 9 bases between them. The length of the CDR3 is 13 residues. This chain's CDR3 is CASSFPGITEAFF. For the CDR3, the DNA is TGTGCCAGCAGTTTTCCAGGTATCACTGAAGCTTTCTTT.

This clone has more than one count but fewer than ten. V and J are TRBV19 and TRBJ1-2, with D possibly matching TRBD1 (5 bases). Per germline, CDR1 LNHDA and CDR2 SQIVND (reference sequence). This CDR3 comprises 12 residues. V was clipped by 6 bases and J by 4 bases, with 9 bases between them. CDR3 in amino acids: CASREGVYGYTF. For the CDR3, the DNA is TGTGCCAGTAGAGAAGGGGTCTATGGCTACACCTTC.

The genes are TRBV6-5 and TRBJ1-3; TRBD1 agrees at 8 bases. Germline CDR1 is MNHEY and CDR2 is SVGAGI. The CDR3 consists of 16 residues. The V and J ends lost 4 bases and 4 bases, in that order; junction bases with no gene match: 9. CDR3 loop: CASSSDTGGTGNTIYF. The CDR3 nucleotides read TGTGCCAGCAGTTCCGACACAGGGGGAACAGGAAACACCATATATTTT.

This clone appeared once. The chain is built from TRBV19 and TRBJ2-3; a weak D match, TRBD2 (6 bases). The CDR3 sequence is 14 residues long. V was shortened by 4 bases and J by 3 bases, with 11 bases between the two germline ends. Germline CDR1 and CDR2: LNHDA and SQIVND (reference sequence). The CDR3 DNA reads as TGTGCCAGTAGTAACGGGGGATATACAGATACGCAGTATTTT. Translating it yields CASSNGGYTDTQYF. The full variable domain, its missing parts supplied by reference TRBV19 and TRBJ2-3, is DGGITQSPKYLFRKEGQNVTLSCEQNLNHDAMYWYRQDPGQGLRLIYYSQIVNDFQKGDIAEGYSVSREKKESFPLTVTSAQKNPTAFYLCASSNGGYTDTQYFGPGTRLTVL.